This TCR beta chain was profiled in a study of T-cell memory formation after mild COVID-19. CDR3 size: 12 residues. The germline V and J ends were trimmed by 6 bases and 11 bases, with 16 bases remaining between them. Each CDR3 protein is one row after TCRdb ran MiXCR on the 5' RACE reads. The table records under 400,000 distinct CDR3 sequences, 25% to 30% of them present only once. Sequences were obtained from PBMCs or a T cell subset sorted from them (not recorded which). The sequence derives from an adult woman who had mild COVID-19 (a few samples of this study predate the infection). Cell type and time point are not known. The chain employs TRBV12-3 or TRBV12-4 and TRBJ1-1; D is unclear. CDR3 coding DNA: TGTGCCAGCAGCGCCCCCCAGGTTAGGGCTTTCTTT. Translated: CASSAPQVRAFF.